The 26 T cell receptor beta chains listed next were all sequenced from one sample in a study of cytomegalovirus exposure and HLA in healthy donors. PCR employed 60 Vbeta and 13 Jbeta primers. Clones were read by immunoSEQ multiplex PCR, and TCRdb kept only the in-frame ones, dropping some. The sample gives roughly 140,000 clones, 55% to 70% of which show up once; under 3% is in the top ten. Sequencing input: PBMCs. All receptors derive from a woman aged 25 to 39 in good health and CMV-seropositive.

In this sample, this clone turned up a few times. V usage is TRBV7-2 and J usage is TRBJ2-1; the match to TRBD2 covers 11 bases. The CDR3 sequence is 16 residues long. V shed 1 base and J 9 bases; nucleotides not matched to a gene: 8. CDR1 is SGHTA, CDR2 FQGNSA, per germline. The chain's CDR3 is CASSLVGTSGKGEQFF. In nucleotides, the CDR3 is TGTGCCAGCAGCTTAGTTGGGACTAGCGGAAAGGGTGAGCAGTTCTTC.

This chain joins TRBV5-6 and TRBJ2-1; D unresolved. Germline-derived CDR1 and CDR2 are SGHDT and YYEEEE. V lost 6 bases and J lost 3, with 16 bases in between. The CDR3 has 15 residues. CDR3 residues: CASTPRRVVYNEQFF. As DNA, the CDR3 is TGTGCCAGCACGCCTCGACGGGTCGTCTACAATGAGCAGTTCTTC. The full variable domain, with the rest looked up from reference TRBV5-6 and TRBJ2-1, is DAGVTQSPTHLIKTRGQQVTLRCSPKSGHDTVSWYQQALGQGPQFIFQYYEEEERQRGNFPDRFSGHQFPNYSSELNVNALLLGDSALYLCASTPRRVVYNEQFFGPGTRLTVL.

In this sample, this clone turned up a few times. The chain links TRBV6-1 to TRBJ1-2; TRBD1 agrees at 8 bases. CDR1 MNHNS and CDR2 SASEGT come from the germline V gene. The length of the CDR3 is 15 residues. J gave up 1 base and V 4 bases, and 5 bases lay outside the gene matches. CDR3 in amino acids: CASSVRTGLNYGYTF. CDR3 nucleotides: TGTGCCAGCAGTGTCCGGACAGGGCTTAACTATGGCTACACCTTC.

This clone was counted a few times. V gene TRBV10-1 combines with J gene TRBJ2-1; 9 nucleotides agree with TRBD2. Germline V lookup: CDR1 WNHNN, CDR2 SYGVQD (reference sequence). The CDR3 runs to 17 residues. J was trimmed by 9 bases and V by 5 bases; bases with no gene match: 17. In nucleotides, the CDR3 is TGCGCCAGCAGTATCTCGGAGGGGCGGGGGGGCGTTAGTGAGCAGTTCTTC. Protein product: CASSISEGRGGVSEQFF.

The chain links TRBV7-9 to TRBJ2-1, with 13 bases fitting TRBD2. Germline trimming cut 5 bases from V and 7 bases from J; bases unmatched to any gene: 5. Germline CDR1 reads SEHNR; CDR2 reads FQNEAQ (reference sequence). This CDR3 is 15 amino acids long. The CDR3 region has the DNA TGTGCCAGCAGCCCACTAGCGGGAGGGCCGAATGAGCAGTTCTTC. As protein: CASSPLAGGPNEQFF.

This clone appeared a few times. The J gene is TRBJ2-7, the V gene TRBV5-8; 7 nucleotides align to TRBD1. The junction had 12 bases not matched to a gene; V was cut back by 4 bases and J by 5 bases. The germline V gene encodes CDR1 SGHTS and CDR2 YDEGEE. This CDR3 comprises 15 residues. CDR3 sequence: CASSLTTGVGDEQYF. The DNA for the CDR3 is TGTGCCAGCAGCCTAACAACAGGGGTAGGTGACGAGCAGTACTTC.

As DNA, the CDR3 is TGTGCCAGCAGCGACGGACAGAAGTTCTATGGCTACACCTTC. Its protein product is CASSDGQKFYGYTF. This chain connects TRBV9 to TRBJ1-2; perhaps TRBD1 as D (6 bases). The CDR3 sequence is 14 residues long. Germline-derived CDR1 and CDR2 are SGDLS and YYNGEE. Trimming removed 3 bases from V and 4 bases from J, with 13 bases in between.

The chain carries TRBV6-5 and TRBJ1-2, with a tentative D call TRBD1 (6 bases). V lost 0 bases and J 4 bases, leaving 15 bases between the germline ends. Germline V CDR1 and CDR2: MNHEY, SVGAGI. The CDR3 consists of 16 residues. The CDR3 loop reads CASSYSTGGIGYGYTF. The CDR3 bases are TGTGCCAGCAGTTACTCGACGGGGGGCATCGGCTATGGCTACACCTTC.

The chain couples TRBV19 to TRBJ2-1, with D perhaps TRBD2 (6 bases). The CDR3 length is 13 residues. V was cut by 4 bases and J by 9 bases, with 13 bases left in between. Germline CDR1 reads LNHDA; CDR2 reads SQIVND (reference sequence). The CDR3 is CASSKDRGVEQFF. In DNA, the CDR3 is TGTGCCAGTAGTAAAGACCGCGGGGTTGAGCAGTTCTTC.

This clone was seen a handful of times. The V and J genes are TRBV5-6 and TRBJ2-7; 8 bases line up with TRBD1. CDR3 length equals 14 residues. Germline CDR1 reads SGHDT; CDR2 reads YYEEEE. Losses at the gene ends were 1 base for V and 4 bases for J; bases not matched to a gene: 4. The CDR3 coding sequence is TGTGCCAGCAGCTTGAGACAGGGGCGATACGAGCAGTACTTC. Its translation: CASSLRQGRYEQYF.

The V call is TRBV5-6, the J call TRBJ2-5, with D possibly TRBD2 on 6 matching bases. Looked up from germline, CDR1 is SGHDT and CDR2 is YYEEEE. V was cut by 0 bases and J by 4 bases, with 7 bases left in between. This CDR3 is built from 13 residues. The CDR3 is CASSLGAGETQYF. The CDR3 nucleotides are TGTGCCAGCAGCTTGGGAGCGGGAGAGACCCAGTACTTC.

The rearrangement uses TRBV9 and TRBJ1-2; TRBD1 matches at 9 bases. Germline V lookup: CDR1 SGDLS, CDR2 YYNGEE. The junction had 7 bases not matched to a gene; V was cut back by 0 bases and J by 13 bases. This CDR3 is built from 13 residues. The DNA for the CDR3 is TGTGCCAGCAGCGTAGCTGGACAGGGGAAGTTCACCTTC. It specifies CASSVAGQGKFTF.

This clone was detected only a few times. The CDR3 protein is CASSGGTRGVNYGYTF. The CDR3 DNA is TGTGCCAGCAGTGGGGGGACCAGGGGGGTGAACTATGGCTACACCTTC. The chain joins TRBV28 to TRBJ1-2, with 7 bases lining up with TRBD1. Germline trimming cut 5 bases from V and 2 bases from J; bases unmatched to any gene: 11. The CDR3 is 16 residues long. From germline, CDR1 is MDHEN and CDR2 SYDVKM.

The J gene is TRBJ1-6, the V gene TRBV6-6; D is undetermined. The ends were cut back, 7 bases at V and 7 bases at J, with 11 bases in the middle. The CDR3 runs 13 residues. Germline V CDR1 and CDR2: MNHNY, SVGAGI (reference sequence). DNA for the CDR3: TGTGCCAGCAAAAGGCAGGTGAATTCACCCCTCCACTTT. It is translated as CASKRQVNSPLHF.

The chain carries TRBV19 and TRBJ2-7; weak D call: TRBD1 (6 bases). V lost 10 bases, J lost 1 base, and 17 bases lay in between. Germline V gene sequence: CDR1 LNHDA, CDR2 SQIVND (reference sequence). The CDR3 has 14 residues. The chain's CDR3 is CATRLDRNSYEQYF. In DNA form, the CDR3 reads TGTGCCACCCGTCTAGACAGGAATTCCTACGAGCAGTACTTC.

This clone was picked up a small number of times. The CDR3 loop reads CASSSPGQGSNQPQHF. DNA of the CDR3: TGTGCCAGCAGTTCCCCGGGACAGGGCAGCAATCAGCCCCAGCATTTT. The chain joins TRBV27 to TRBJ1-5; 9 bases are shared with TRBD1. Trimming took 4 bases from V and 1 from J; bases not matched to a gene: 5. Germline CDR1 reads MNHEY; CDR2 reads SMNVEV (reference sequence). CDR3 length: 16 residues.

This clone was seen a handful of times. The chain couples TRBV6-1 to TRBJ2-7; 10 positions match TRBD2. Trimming removed 5 bases from V and 7 bases from J; junction bases left unmatched: 11. The CDR3 runs 15 residues. CDR1 MNHNS and CDR2 SASEGT come from the germline V gene. The DNA of the CDR3 is TGTGCCAGCAGTCCCAGCGGGAGGGCCCTGTGGGAGCAGTACTTC. As protein: CASSPSGRALWEQYF.

CDR3 coding DNA: TGTGCCAGCAGCTCCCTACAGGGAGCTGGAAACACCATATATTTT. Its translation is CASSSLQGAGNTIYF. V is TRBV6-1 and J is TRBJ1-3, with D perhaps matching TRBD1 (6 bases). The germline V and J ends were trimmed by 6 bases and 2 bases, with 14 bases remaining between them. Germline V gives CDR1 MNHNS, CDR2 SASEGT. The CDR3 consists of 15 residues.

The rearrangement links TRBV7-9 to TRBJ2-7; D perhaps matches TRBD2 (5 bases). The CDR3 sequence is 14 residues long. From germline, CDR1 is SEHNR and CDR2 FQNEAQ (reference sequence). Trimming cost V 3 bases and J 0 bases, with 9 bases left between them. The CDR3 is CASSFRDYSYEQYF. In nucleotides, the CDR3 is TGTGCCAGCAGCTTCCGAGACTACTCCTACGAGCAGTACTTC.

The chain couples TRBV10-3 to TRBJ2-7; 9 nucleotides agree with TRBD1. The J segment lost 2 bases and the V segment lost 11 bases, leaving 4 bases of the junction unmatched. Per germline, CDR1 ENHRY and CDR2 SYGVKD. The CDR3 is 12 amino acids. As DNA, the CDR3 is TGTGCCGTCCGGGACAGGGCCTACGAGCAGTACTTC. Encoded protein: CAVRDRAYEQYF.

This chain's CDR3 is CASRGSGNRNYEQYF. CDR3 coding DNA: TGTGCCAGCCGGGGAAGCGGGAATCGGAACTACGAGCAGTACTTC. The V gene is TRBV19, the J gene TRBJ2-7; 7 bases align to TRBD2. Germline loops: CDR1 LNHDA, CDR2 SQIVND (reference sequence). With 9 bases clipped from V and 3 bases from J, the junction kept 14 bases outside the gene matches. The CDR3 is made up of 15 amino acids.

The chain links TRBV15 to TRBJ2-7; 13 positions agree with TRBD2. The germline V gene encodes CDR1 LNHNV and CDR2 YYDKDF (reference sequence). This CDR3 is built from 17 residues. V was clipped by 1 base and J by 4 bases; unmatched bases: 7. CDR3 loop: CATSRGTSGSVRYEQYF. The CDR3 DNA is TGTGCCACCAGCAGAGGGACTAGCGGGAGCGTTCGGTACGAGCAGTACTTC. The complete variable domain, with remaining parts taken from reference TRBV15 and TRBJ2-7, reads DAMVIQNPRYQVTQFGKPVTLSCSQTLNHNVMYWYQQKSSQAPKLLFHYYDKDFNNEADTPDNFQSRRPNTSFCFLDIRSPGLGDTAMYLCATSRGTSGSVRYEQYFGPGTRLTVT.

CDR3 residues: CAWLRLAGNNEQFF. The CDR3 bases are TGTGCCTGGCTGAGACTAGCGGGGAACAATGAGCAGTTCTTC. The chain employs TRBV30 and TRBJ2-1; 11 bases line up with TRBD2. In germline, CDR1 is GTSNPN, CDR2 SVGIG (reference sequence). J gave up 5 bases and V 5 bases, and 5 bases lay outside the gene matches. The CDR3 runs 14 residues.

This clone was found once. The gene calls are TRBV11-2 and TRBJ1-5; no clear D. The CDR3 contains 16 residues. V lost 5 bases and J lost 0, with 14 bases in between. Germline V gene data show CDR1 as SGHAT and CDR2 as FQNNGV. CDR3 in DNA: TGTGCCAGCAGCCCCCAGAACCGGGGTAGCAATCAGCCCCAGCATTTT. It codes for CASSPQNRGSNQPQHF. The full variable domain, its missing parts supplied by reference TRBV11-2 and TRBJ1-5, is EAGVAQSPRYKIIEKRQSVAFWCNPISGHATLYWYQQILGQGPKLLIQFQNNGVVDDSQLPKDRFSAERLKGVDSTLKIQPAKLEDSAVYLCASSPQNRGSNQPQHFGDGTRLSIL.

This sequence joins TRBV6-5 and TRBJ2-5, with D tentatively TRBD2 (6 bases). The J call may be faulty, since TRBJ2-7 better matches the DNA end. This CDR3 is built from 16 residues. The germline V gene encodes CDR1 MNHEY and CDR2 SVGAGI. CDR3 region: CASSYGGTSNPYEQYF. CDR3 DNA sequence: TGTGCCAGCAGTTACGGCGGGACCTCAAATCCCTACGAGCAGTACTTC.

V is TRBV4-1 and J is TRBJ2-5; possibly TRBD2 for D (6 bases). Germline-derived CDR1 and CDR2 are MGHRA and YSYEKL. V shed 1 base and J shed 2 bases, with 11 bases lying between them. This CDR3 is 15 amino acids long. CDR3 sequence reads: CASSQGFGGQETQYF. CDR3 in DNA: TGCGCCAGCAGCCAAGGGTTTGGGGGGCAAGAGACCCAGTACTTC.